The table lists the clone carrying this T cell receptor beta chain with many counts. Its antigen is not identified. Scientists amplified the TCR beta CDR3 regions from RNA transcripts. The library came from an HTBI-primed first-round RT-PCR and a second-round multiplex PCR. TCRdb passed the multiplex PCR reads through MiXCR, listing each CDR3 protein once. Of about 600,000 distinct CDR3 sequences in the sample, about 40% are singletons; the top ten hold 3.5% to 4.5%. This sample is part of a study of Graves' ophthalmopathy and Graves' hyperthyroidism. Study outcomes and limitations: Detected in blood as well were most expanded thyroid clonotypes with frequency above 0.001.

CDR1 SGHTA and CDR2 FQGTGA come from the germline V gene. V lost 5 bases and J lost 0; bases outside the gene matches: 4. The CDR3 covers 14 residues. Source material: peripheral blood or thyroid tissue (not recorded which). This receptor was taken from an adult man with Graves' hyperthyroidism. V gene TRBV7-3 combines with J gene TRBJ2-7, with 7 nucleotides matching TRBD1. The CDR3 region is CASSRQGSSYEQYF. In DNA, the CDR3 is TGTGCCAGCAGCAGACAGGGATCCTCCTACGAGCAGTACTTC.